The rows below give T cell receptor beta chains drawn from one sample of a study of response to subunit inactivated influenza vaccine. One entry per CDR3 protein, called by TCRdb with MiXCR from the RT-PCR reads. The sample includes about 540,000 distinct CDR3 sequences, roughly 15% of them seen just once. Sample: PBMCs from blood, taken about 12 days after vaccination. The source is a man aged 50 or older who received an inactivated influenza vaccine. CDR3s include the opening cysteine and the closing phenylalanine or tryptophan. Fields, in order: J gene, D gene, clone size, V gene, CDR3 DNA, CDR3 protein. D genes are given only for firm matches. The size of a clone is reported for some rows only, either as once, few or many, or as a class for expanded clones.

J: TRBJ2-7; D: NA; size: NA; V: TRBV5-5; DNA: TGTGCCAGCAGCTTGTTTGCCTGGGGGGACGAGCAGTACTTC; CDR3: CASSLFAWGDEQYF
J: TRBJ1-5; D: TRBD1; size: NA; V: TRBV18; DNA: TGTGCCAGCTCACTCGGGGGACAGGGTCCCAATCAGCCCCAGCATTTT; CDR3: CASSLGGQGPNQPQHF
J: TRBJ2-5; D: TRBD1; size: NA; V: TRBV20-1; DNA: TGCAGTGCTAGCGACCGGGACAGGGTTGAGACCCAGTACTTC; CDR3: CSASDRDRVETQYF
J: TRBJ2-5; D: TRBD2; size: NA; V: TRBV11-2; DNA: TGTGCCAGCAGCTTATTTCCAGCGGGGGAACAAGAGACCCAGTACTTC; CDR3: CASSLFPAGEQETQYF
J: TRBJ1-1; D: NA; size: once; V: TRBV15; DNA: TGTGCCACCAGCAGAGATAGGGCAGATGAAGCTTTCTTT; CDR3: CATSRDRADEAFF
J: TRBJ2-3; D: TRBD2; size: few; V: TRBV10-3; DNA: TGTGCCATCAGAAATAGCGGGGGGGCGATAGATACGCAGTATTTT; CDR3: CAIRNSGGAIDTQYF
J: TRBJ2-1; D: TRBD2; size: many; V: TRBV5-1; DNA: TGCGCCAGCAGATTTAGCGGGAGCTCCTACAATGAGCAGTTCTTC; CDR3: CASRFSGSSYNEQFF
J: TRBJ1-5; D: NA; size: many; V: TRBV5-1; DNA: TGTGCCAGCAGCCCTGACGGGAATCAGCCCCAGCATTTT; CDR3: CASSPDGNQPQHF
J: TRBJ2-1; D: TRBD1; size: NA; V: TRBV24-1; DNA: TGTGCCACCAGTGAATCAGGACAGGGGGCTGGGAATGAGCAGTTCTTC; CDR3: CATSESGQGAGNEQFF
J: TRBJ1-5; D: NA; size: NA; V: TRBV20-1; DNA: TGCAGTGCTAGATCCGGAAGAGAGCCCCAGCATTTT; CDR3: CSARSGREPQHF